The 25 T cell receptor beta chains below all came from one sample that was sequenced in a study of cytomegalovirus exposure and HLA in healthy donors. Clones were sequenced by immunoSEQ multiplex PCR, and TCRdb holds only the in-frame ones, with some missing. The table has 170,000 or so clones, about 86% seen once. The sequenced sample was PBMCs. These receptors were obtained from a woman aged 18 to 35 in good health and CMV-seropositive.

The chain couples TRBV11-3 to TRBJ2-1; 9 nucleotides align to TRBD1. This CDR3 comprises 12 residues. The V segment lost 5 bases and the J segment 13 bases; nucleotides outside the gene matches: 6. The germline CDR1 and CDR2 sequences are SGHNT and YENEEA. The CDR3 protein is CASSHGQGRQFF. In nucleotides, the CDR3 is TGTGCCAGCAGCCACGGACAGGGGCGACAGTTCTTC.

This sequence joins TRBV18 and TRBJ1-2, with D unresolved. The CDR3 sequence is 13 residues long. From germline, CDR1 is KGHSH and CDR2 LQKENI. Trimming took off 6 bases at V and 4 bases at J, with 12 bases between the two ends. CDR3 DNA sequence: TGTGCCAGCTCGCGTTTTGATGGCTATGGCTACACCTTC. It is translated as CASSRFDGYGYTF.

This CDR3 reads CASSINLAEDEAFF. CDR3 DNA: TGTGCCAGTAGTATTAACCTGGCGGAGGATGAAGCTTTCTTT. The rearrangement joins TRBV19 to TRBJ1-1; D unresolved. Trimming cost V 3 bases and J 7 bases, with 15 bases left between them. From germline, CDR1 is LNHDA and CDR2 SQIVND (reference sequence). The CDR3 covers 14 residues.

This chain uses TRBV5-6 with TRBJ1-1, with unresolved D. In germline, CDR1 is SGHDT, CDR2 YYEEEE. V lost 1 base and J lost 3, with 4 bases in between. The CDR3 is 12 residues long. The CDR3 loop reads CASSLRDTEAFF. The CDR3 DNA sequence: TGTGCCAGCAGCTTGCGAGACACTGAAGCTTTCTTT.

The DNA of the CDR3 is TGTGCCAGCAGTTACGACAGGGTTGGATTGGAGACCCAGTACTTC. It yields the protein CASSYDRVGLETQYF. The rearrangement joins TRBV6-6 to TRBJ2-5; 7 nucleotides line up with TRBD1. This CDR3 has 15 amino acids. Germline V gene data show CDR1 as MNHNY and CDR2 as SVGAGI (reference sequence). The V gene end was trimmed by 2 bases and the J gene end by 5 bases; junction bases not matched to a gene: 8.

The CDR3 DNA follows: TGTGCCAGCAGTTATCCGACTGGTGCCTACGAGCAGTACTTC. Translated, it gives CASSYPTGAYEQYF. The rearrangement uses TRBV6-9 and TRBJ2-7; no clear D gene. The length of the CDR3 is 14 residues. Trimming took off 2 bases at V and 2 bases at J, with 10 bases between the two ends. Per germline, CDR1 MNHGY and CDR2 SVAAGI.

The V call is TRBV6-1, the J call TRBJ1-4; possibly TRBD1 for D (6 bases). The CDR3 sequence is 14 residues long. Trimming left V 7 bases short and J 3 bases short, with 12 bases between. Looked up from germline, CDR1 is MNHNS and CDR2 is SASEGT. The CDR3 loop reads CASTQGPANEKLFF. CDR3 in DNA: TGTGCCAGCACGCAGGGGCCGGCTAATGAAAAACTGTTTTTT.

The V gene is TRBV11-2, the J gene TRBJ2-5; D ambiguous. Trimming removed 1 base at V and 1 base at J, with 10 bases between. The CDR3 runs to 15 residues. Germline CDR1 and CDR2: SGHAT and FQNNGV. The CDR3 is CASSLGTGSQETQYF. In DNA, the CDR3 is TGTGCCAGCAGCTTAGGTACCGGTTCCCAAGAGACCCAGTACTTC. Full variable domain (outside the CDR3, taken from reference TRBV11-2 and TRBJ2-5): EAGVAQSPRYKIIEKRQSVAFWCNPISGHATLYWYQQILGQGPKLLIQFQNNGVVDDSQLPKDRFSAERLKGVDSTLKIQPAKLEDSAVYLCASSLGTGSQETQYFGPGTRLLVL.

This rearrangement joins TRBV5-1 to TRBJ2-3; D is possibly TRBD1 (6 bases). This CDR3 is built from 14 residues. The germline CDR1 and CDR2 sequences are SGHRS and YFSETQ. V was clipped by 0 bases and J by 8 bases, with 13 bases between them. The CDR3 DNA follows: TGCGCCAGCAGCTTGGCCGGGACACCCGCTACGCAGTATTTT. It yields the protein CASSLAGTPATQYF.

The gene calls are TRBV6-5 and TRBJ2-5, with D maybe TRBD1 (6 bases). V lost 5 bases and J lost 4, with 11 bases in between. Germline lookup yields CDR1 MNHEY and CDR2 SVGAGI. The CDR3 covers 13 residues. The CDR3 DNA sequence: TGTGCCAGCAGTCCCGGGACAATAGAGACCCAGTACTTC. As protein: CASSPGTIETQYF.

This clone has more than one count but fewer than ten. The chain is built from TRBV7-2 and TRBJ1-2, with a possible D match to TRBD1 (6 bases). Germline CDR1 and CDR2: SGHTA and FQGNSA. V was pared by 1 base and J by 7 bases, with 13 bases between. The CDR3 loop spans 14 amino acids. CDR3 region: CASSLDQGKGGYTF. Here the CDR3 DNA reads TGTGCCAGCAGCTTAGACCAGGGGAAGGGTGGCTACACCTTC.

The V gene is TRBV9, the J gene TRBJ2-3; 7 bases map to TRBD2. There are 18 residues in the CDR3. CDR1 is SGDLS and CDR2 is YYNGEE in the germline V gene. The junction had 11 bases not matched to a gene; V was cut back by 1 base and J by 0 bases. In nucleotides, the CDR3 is TGTGCCAGCAGCGTACCCACCACTAGCGCGGCTAGCACAGATACGCAGTATTTT. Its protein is CASSVPTTSAASTDTQYF.

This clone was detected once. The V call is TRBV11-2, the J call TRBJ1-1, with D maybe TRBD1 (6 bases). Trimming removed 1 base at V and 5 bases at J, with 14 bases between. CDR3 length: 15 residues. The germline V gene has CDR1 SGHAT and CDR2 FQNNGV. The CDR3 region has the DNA TGTGCCAGCAGCTTAGCAGCAGGGGTTCCAACTGAAGCTTTCTTT. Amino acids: CASSLAAGVPTEAFF.

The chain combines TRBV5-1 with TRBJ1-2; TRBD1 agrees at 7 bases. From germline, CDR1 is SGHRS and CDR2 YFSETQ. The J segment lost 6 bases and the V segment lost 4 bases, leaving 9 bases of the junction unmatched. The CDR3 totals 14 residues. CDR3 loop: CASSQGQAGHGYTF. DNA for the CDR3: TGCGCCAGCAGCCAAGGACAGGCCGGCCATGGCTACACCTTC.

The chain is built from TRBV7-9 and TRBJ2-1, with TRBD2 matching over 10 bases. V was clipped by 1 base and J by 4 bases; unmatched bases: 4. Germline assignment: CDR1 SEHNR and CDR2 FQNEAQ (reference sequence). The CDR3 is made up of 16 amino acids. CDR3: CASSLGLAGHYNEQFF. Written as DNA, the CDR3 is TGTGCCAGCAGCTTAGGACTAGCGGGTCATTACAATGAGCAGTTCTTC.

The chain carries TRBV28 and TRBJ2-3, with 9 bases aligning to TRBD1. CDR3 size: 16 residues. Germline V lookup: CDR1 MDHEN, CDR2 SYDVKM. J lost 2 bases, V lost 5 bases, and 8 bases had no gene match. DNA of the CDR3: TGTGCCAGCAGTGGGACAGGGAAAGAACACACAGATACGCAGTATTTT. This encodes CASSGTGKEHTDTQYF.

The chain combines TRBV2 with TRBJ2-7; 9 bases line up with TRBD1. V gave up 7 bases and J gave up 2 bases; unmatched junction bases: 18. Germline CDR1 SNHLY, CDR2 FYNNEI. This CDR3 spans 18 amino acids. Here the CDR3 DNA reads TGTGCCAGCACCACAGGGGGCGAAGGATTCACCTCTACCTACGAGCAGTACTTC. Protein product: CASTTGGEGFTSTYEQYF.

CDR3 DNA: TGTGCCAGCAGCTCTACTCGGGACACACAGTACTTC. Translated: CASSSTRDTQYF. The V call is TRBV7-2, the J call TRBJ2-7; D may be TRBD1 (6 bases). CDR3 length: 12 residues. In germline, CDR1 is SGHTA, CDR2 FQGNSA. V was clipped by 4 bases and J by 10 bases, with 14 bases between them.

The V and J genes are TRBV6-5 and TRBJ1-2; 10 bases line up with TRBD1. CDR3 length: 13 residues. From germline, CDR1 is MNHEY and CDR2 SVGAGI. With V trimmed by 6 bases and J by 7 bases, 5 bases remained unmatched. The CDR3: CASSDRGPGGYTF. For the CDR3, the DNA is TGTGCCAGCAGCGACAGGGGGCCGGGTGGCTACACCTTC.

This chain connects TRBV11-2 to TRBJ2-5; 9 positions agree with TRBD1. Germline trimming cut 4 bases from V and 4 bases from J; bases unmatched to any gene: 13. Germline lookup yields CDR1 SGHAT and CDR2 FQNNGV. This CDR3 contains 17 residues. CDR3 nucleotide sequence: TGTGCCAGCAGCTCGGACAGGGGACTTCTAGTGGGAGAGACCCAGTACTTC. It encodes CASSSDRGLLVGETQYF.

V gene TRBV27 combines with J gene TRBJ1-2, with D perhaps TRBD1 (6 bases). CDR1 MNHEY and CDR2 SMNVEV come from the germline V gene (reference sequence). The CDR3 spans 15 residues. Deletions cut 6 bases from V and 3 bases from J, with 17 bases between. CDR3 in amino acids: CASSPATGGYYGYTF. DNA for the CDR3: TGTGCCAGCAGCCCAGCGACAGGAGGTTACTATGGCTACACCTTC.

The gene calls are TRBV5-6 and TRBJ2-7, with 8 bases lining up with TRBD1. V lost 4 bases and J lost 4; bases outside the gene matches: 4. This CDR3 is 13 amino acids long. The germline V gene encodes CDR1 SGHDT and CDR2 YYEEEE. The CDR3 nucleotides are TGTGCCAGCAGCCCCCGACAGGGGTACGAGCAGTACTTC. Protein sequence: CASSPRQGYEQYF. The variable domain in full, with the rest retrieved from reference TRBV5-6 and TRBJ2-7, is DAGVTQSPTHLIKTRGQQVTLRCSPKSGHDTVSWYQQALGQGPQFIFQYYEEEERQRGNFPDRFSGHQFPNYSSELNVNALLLGDSALYLCASSPRQGYEQYFGPGTRLTVT.

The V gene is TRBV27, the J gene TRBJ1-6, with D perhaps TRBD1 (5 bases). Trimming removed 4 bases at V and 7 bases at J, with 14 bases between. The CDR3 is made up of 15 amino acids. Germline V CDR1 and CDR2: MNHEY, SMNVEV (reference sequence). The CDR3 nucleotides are TGTGCCAGCAGTTCCATCCAGGGCGAAAATTCACCCCTCCACTTT. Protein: CASSSIQGENSPLHF.

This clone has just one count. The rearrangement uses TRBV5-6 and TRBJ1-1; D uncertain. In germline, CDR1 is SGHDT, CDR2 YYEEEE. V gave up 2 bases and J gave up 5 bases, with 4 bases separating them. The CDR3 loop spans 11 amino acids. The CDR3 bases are TGTGCCAGCAGCTTCCTGACTGAAGCTTTCTTT. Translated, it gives CASSFLTEAFF.

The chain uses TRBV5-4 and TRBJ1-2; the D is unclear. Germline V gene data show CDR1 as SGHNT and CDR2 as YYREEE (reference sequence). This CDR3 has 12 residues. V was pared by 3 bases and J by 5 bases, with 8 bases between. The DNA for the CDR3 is TGTGCCAGCAGCTCAGAAGAATATGGCTACACCTTC. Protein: CASSSEEYGYTF.